The rows below give T cell receptor beta chains drawn from one sample of a study of blood T cell repertoires in COVID-19. TCRdb's copy holds only in-frame clones and misses some; the assay was immunoSEQ multiplex PCR. The table lists around 160,000 clones, 84% of them singletons, with roughly 6.2% in the top ten. Input material: PBMCs or T cells enriched from blood (not recorded which). The receptors come from a woman between 45 and 65 years old who had been exposed to COVID-19. CDR3s include the opening cysteine and the closing phenylalanine or tryptophan. The order of the fields is V gene, clone size, D gene, CDR3 protein. A D gene is named only where the DNA matches it firmly. Where a row states a size, it is once, few, many or the class of an expanded clone; other rows omit it.

v_call: TRBV6-6
clone_size: .
d_call: .
cdr3_aa: CASSYSNVAGDNEQFF

v_call: TRBV7-9
clone_size: .
d_call: .
cdr3_aa: CASSLGHTTDTQYF

v_call: TRBV27
clone_size: .
d_call: TRBD2
cdr3_aa: CASSRGTSGTYEQYF

v_call: TRBV27
clone_size: .
d_call: .
cdr3_aa: CASSLGGITEAFF

v_call: TRBV7-9
clone_size: .
d_call: TRBD1
cdr3_aa: CASSLVGTVGQPQHF

v_call: TRBV7-8
clone_size: few
d_call: .
cdr3_aa: CASSLGRTEFTMNTEAFF

v_call: TRBV19
clone_size: .
d_call: .
cdr3_aa: CASHGFPGAGANVLTF

v_call: TRBV6-4
clone_size: few
d_call: TRBD2
cdr3_aa: CASSSEAGGPDTQYF

v_call: TRBV7-6
clone_size: .
d_call: TRBD1
cdr3_aa: CASSGTGLNEQFF

v_call: TRBV4-1
clone_size: .
d_call: TRBD1
cdr3_aa: CASSIDRVQETQYF

v_call: TRBV7-2
clone_size: .
d_call: .
cdr3_aa: CASSLVSSNSYNEQFF

v_call: TRBV2
clone_size: .
d_call: .
cdr3_aa: CASSDWGGGNTEAFF

v_call: TRBV5-1
clone_size: few
d_call: TRBD2
cdr3_aa: CASSLGREGQDNEQYF

v_call: TRBV6-5
clone_size: .
d_call: TRBD1
cdr3_aa: CASSRQGLGYTF

v_call: TRBV7-2
clone_size: .
d_call: TRBD1
cdr3_aa: CASSLEDRATGELFF

v_call: TRBV30
clone_size: .
d_call: TRBD1
cdr3_aa: CAWSIPDRGTEAFF

v_call: TRBV4-3
clone_size: .
d_call: TRBD2
cdr3_aa: CASSQGLAGAVGEQFF

v_call: TRBV6-2/TRBV6-3
clone_size: .
d_call: TRBD2
cdr3_aa: CASSPFLTSGSQEQYF

v_call: TRBV27
clone_size: .
d_call: .
cdr3_aa: CASSLSSTGRAYGYTF

v_call: TRBV9
clone_size: .
d_call: TRBD1
cdr3_aa: CASSGGQGPNEQFF

v_call: TRBV19
clone_size: .
d_call: TRBD2
cdr3_aa: CASSMASGGIYEQYF

v_call: TRBV15
clone_size: once
d_call: TRBD1
cdr3_aa: CATNQTGIVDYGYTF

v_call: TRBV7-9
clone_size: .
d_call: .
cdr3_aa: CASSLSGIEQFF

v_call: TRBV18
clone_size: .
d_call: TRBD1
cdr3_aa: CASSPIATGGPGELFF

v_call: TRBV19
clone_size: .
d_call: .
cdr3_aa: CASSMGLASTYEQYF

v_call: TRBV7-2
clone_size: .
d_call: .
cdr3_aa: CASSLASGTPNYGYTF

v_call: TRBV10-3
clone_size: few
d_call: .
cdr3_aa: CAVTGGDSPLHF

v_call: TRBV2
clone_size: .
d_call: .
cdr3_aa: CASRTGVVEQYF

v_call: TRBV7-9
clone_size: .
d_call: .
cdr3_aa: CASSSRVGSYNSPLHF

v_call: TRBV25-1
clone_size: .
d_call: TRBD1
cdr3_aa: CASSGPGQGAPLGDEQYF

v_call: TRBV3-1/TRBV3-2
clone_size: .
d_call: .
cdr3_aa: CASSQSPGQIQPQHF

v_call: TRBV3-1/TRBV3-2
clone_size: .
d_call: .
cdr3_aa: CASSTENSYEQYF